This T cell receptor (beta chain) came from a study of blood T cells in healthy people across ages. Germline V gene sequence: CDR1 SQVTM, CDR2 ANQGSEA. This CDR3 region has 13 residues. Between the trimmed V and J ends, which lost 5 bases and 1 base, there was a span of 11 bases. A second PCR, run for about 7 to 11 cycles, used a sample-barcoded 5' primer plus a J-beta primer mix. One entry per CDR3 protein, called by TCRdb with MiXCR from the 5' RACE reads. The sample lists 1,800,000 or so distinct CDR3 sequences, roughly two fifths occurring once. This clonotype was counted between two and nine times.

The genes are TRBV29-1 and TRBJ1-1, with D possibly matching TRBD1 (6 bases). The sample consisted of blood. This clonotype was sampled from a human donor in good health. CDR3 nucleotide sequence: TGCAGCGTTTGGACAGTCGGGAACACTGAAGCTTTCTTT. This gives the protein CSVWTVGNTEAFF.